This T cell receptor (beta chain) was obtained from a study of T cells in Graves' hyperthyroidism and ophthalmopathy. There are a few counts of this clonotype. With 2 bases removed from V and 3 bases from J, the gap between germline ends came to 10 bases. Germline loops: CDR1 MNHEY, CDR2 SVGAGI. The CDR3 spans 14 residues. Amplification of TCR beta CDR3 regions was performed using RNA transcripts as template. RT-PCR in the first round (using the HTBI primer set) targeted the TCR CDR3. TCRdb called the multiplex PCR reads again in MiXCR, with one record for every CDR3 protein. Counted here are 500,000 to 800,000 distinct CDR3 sequences, roughly 14% occurring once; the ten biggest clones make up roughly an eighth.

Sequencing input: blood. The sequence was collected from a woman aged 45-65 years with Graves' ophthalmopathy. This sequence joins TRBV6-5 and TRBJ1-2; D may be TRBD1 (5 bases). The CDR3 here is CASSYTGQDYGYTF. DNA for the CDR3: TGTGCCAGCAGTTACACAGGACAAGACTATGGCTACACCTTC.